This T cell receptor (beta chain) is drawn from a study of identical twins. Turning to this clonotype: Its antigen is currently unknown.

The CDR3 sequence is 15 residues long. Per germline, CDR1 MNHNS and CDR2 SASEGT. V was pared by 4 bases and J by 4 bases, with 16 bases between. The authors used template switching to add a universal primer site and gave cDNA unique molecular identifiers. TCRdb itself ran the 5' RACE reads through MiXCR, one entry per CDR3 protein. Of 300,000 to 350,000 distinct CDR3 sequences detected, 12% appear once; the ten largest clones hold just over 7%. Study results and caveats: There were fewer insertions in abundant cord blood beta clonotypes, but memory repertoires showed no such pattern. Out-of-frame TCR alpha sharing in monozygotic twins exceeded recombination model predictions. The same donors were not followed; conclusions instead depended on cross-sectional statistical analysis.

This sample was shared with a second study, whose subject was yellow fever vaccine responses in identical twins.

The V gene is TRBV6-1, the J gene TRBJ1-2; perhaps TRBD1 as D (6 bases). This receptor was identified in a woman aged 18-30 years in good health. The sample taken for sequencing was CD8+ T cells sorted from blood. The CDR3 DNA reads TGTGCCAGCAGTGGGGACACCGCCAGAGGCTATGGCTACACCTTC. Translated, it gives CASSGDTARGYGYTF.